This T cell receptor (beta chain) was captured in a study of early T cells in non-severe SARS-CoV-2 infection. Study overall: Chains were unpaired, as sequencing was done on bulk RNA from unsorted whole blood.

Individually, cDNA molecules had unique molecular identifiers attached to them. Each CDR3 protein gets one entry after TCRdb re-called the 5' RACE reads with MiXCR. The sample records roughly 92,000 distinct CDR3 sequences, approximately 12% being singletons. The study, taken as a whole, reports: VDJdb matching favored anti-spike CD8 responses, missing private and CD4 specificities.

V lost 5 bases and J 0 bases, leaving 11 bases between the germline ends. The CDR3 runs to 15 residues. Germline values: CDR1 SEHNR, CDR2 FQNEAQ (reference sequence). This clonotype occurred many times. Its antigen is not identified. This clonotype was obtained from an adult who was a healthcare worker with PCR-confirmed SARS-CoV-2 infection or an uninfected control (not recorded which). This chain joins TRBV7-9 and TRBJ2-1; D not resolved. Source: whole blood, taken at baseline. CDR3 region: CASSVVSSSYNEQFF. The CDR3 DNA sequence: TGTGCCAGCAGCGTAGTATCGAGCTCCTACAATGAGCAGTTCTTC.